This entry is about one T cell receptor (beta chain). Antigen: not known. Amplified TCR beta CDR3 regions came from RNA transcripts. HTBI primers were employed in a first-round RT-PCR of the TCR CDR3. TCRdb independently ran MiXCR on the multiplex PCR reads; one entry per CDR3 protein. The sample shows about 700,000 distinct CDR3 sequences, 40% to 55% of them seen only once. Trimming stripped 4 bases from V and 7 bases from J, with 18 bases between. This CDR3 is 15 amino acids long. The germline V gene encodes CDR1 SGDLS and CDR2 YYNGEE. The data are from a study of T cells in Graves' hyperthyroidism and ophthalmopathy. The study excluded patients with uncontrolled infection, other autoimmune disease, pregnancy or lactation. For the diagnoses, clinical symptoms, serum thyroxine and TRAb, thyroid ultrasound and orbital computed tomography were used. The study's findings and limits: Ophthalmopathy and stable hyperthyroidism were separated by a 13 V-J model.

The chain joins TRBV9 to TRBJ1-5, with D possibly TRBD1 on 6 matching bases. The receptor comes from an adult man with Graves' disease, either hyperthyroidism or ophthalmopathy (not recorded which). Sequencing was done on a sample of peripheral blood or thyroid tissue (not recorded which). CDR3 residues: CASSLRGGIGQPQHF. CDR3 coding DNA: TGTGCCAGCAGCCTCCGAGGGGGAATAGGGCAGCCCCAGCATTTT.